This T cell receptor (beta chain) was sequenced for a study of Ad26.COV2.S vaccination and SARS-CoV-2 variants. Study-wide context: A COV1001 Ad26.COV2.S trial-arm participant provided the sample. Recipients of Ad26.COV2.S got it intramuscularly, once or twice 56 days apart.

TCRdb's copy holds only in-frame clones and misses some; the assay was immunoSEQ multiplex PCR. Seen here are over 250,000 clones, over 75% observed once, and the top ten hold more than 2.5%. Germline loops: CDR1 MNHEY, CDR2 SMNVEV (reference sequence). V trimming: 6 bases; J trimming: 0 bases; junction bases outside the gene matches: 4. The CDR3 has 16 amino acids. Treatment defined: roughly 20 received Ad26.COV2.S at low or high dose, single or two shots; 5 received placebo; per-sample allocation not given. Specimens were obtained on day 63 following the first vaccine or placebo injection. The sample here was peripheral blood, taken in a trial of Ad26.COV2.S vaccine versus placebo. The clonotype comes from a person between 18 and 65 years old who received the Ad26.COV2.S COVID-19 vaccine or a placebo. The chain employs TRBV27 and TRBJ2-1; 11 nucleotides align to TRBD2. CDR3 in DNA: TGTGCCAGCAGGGGAACTAGCGGGAGCTCCTACAATGAGCAGTTCTTC. The encoded protein is CASRGTSGSSYNEQFF.